The T cell receptor beta chain described here comes from a study of cytomegalovirus exposure and HLA in healthy donors. This clone appeared a few times. Its target is not known. Germline assignment: CDR1 LGHNA and CDR2 YSLEER. This CDR3 spans 17 amino acids. Trimming removed 0 bases from V and 7 bases from J; junction bases left unmatched: 9. Findings and limits, study-wide: Common viral pathogens seemed, in a later analysis, to connect with several of the most significant clusters. The only immune exposure information that was available was CMV serostatus.

PCR was performed using 60 Vbeta and 13 Jbeta primers. The table came from immunoSEQ multiplex PCR; TCRdb's copy has only in-frame clones and leaves some out. The table lists about 43,000 clones, less than 75% of them singletons. This TCR derives from a man aged 55 to 70 in good health and CMV-seropositive. The gene calls are TRBV4-3 and TRBJ2-1; TRBD2 matches at 10 bases. Sequences were obtained from PBMCs. The CDR3 here is CASSQDRLAGGINEQFF. Written as DNA, the CDR3 is TGCGCCAGCAGCCAAGATAGACTAGCGGGTGGGATAAATGAGCAGTTCTTC.